The sequence of this T cell receptor beta chain was determined in a study of response to subunit inactivated influenza vaccine. Study results and caveats: The authors suggested that every seasonal influenza vaccination recruits few new T cells.

Turning to this clonotype: Its antigen remains unknown.

Looked up from germline, CDR1 is DFQATT and CDR2 is SNEGSKA (reference sequence). The V gene lost 0 bases and the J gene lost 0 bases, with 9 bases spanning the gap. CDR3 length equals 14 residues. TCRdb re-called the RT-PCR reads with MiXCR, one entry per CDR3 protein. The table shows hundreds of thousands of distinct CDR3 sequences, with 18% occurring only once. Specimen: PBMCs from blood, collected about 5 days after vaccination. This TCR was recovered from a man aged 45-60 years who received an inactivated influenza vaccine. The chain combines TRBV20-1 with TRBJ2-7, with unresolved D. The CDR3 region has the DNA TGCAGTGCTAGAGATTGGGCTAGCTCCTACGAGCAGTACTTC. It specifies CSARDWASSYEQYF.